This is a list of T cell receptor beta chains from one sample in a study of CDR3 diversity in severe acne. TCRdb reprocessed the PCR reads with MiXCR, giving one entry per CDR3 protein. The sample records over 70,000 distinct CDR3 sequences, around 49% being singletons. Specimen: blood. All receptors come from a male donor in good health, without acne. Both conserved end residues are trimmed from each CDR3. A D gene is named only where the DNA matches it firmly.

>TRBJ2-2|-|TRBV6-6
ASSYPSGRDGELF
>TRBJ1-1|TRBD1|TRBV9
ASGPRGHTEAF
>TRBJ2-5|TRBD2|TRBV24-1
ATSDWGGETQY
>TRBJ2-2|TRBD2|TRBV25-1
ASSARDMRGADTGELF
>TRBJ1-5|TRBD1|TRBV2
ASRGTGYQPQH
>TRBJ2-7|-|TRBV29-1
SVEDEHRGGEQY
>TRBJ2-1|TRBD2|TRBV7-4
ASSRVCSGNEGEQF
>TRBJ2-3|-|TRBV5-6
ASSLGDTQY
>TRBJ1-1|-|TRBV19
ASSILPTENTEAF
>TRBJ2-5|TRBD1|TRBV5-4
ASSERTGEETQY
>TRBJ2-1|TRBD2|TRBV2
VKETSGRDEQF
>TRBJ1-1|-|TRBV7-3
ASSIMMNTEAF
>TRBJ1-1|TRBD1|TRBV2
ASPGGDRNTEAF
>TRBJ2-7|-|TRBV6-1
TSSEVKGEPYNEQY
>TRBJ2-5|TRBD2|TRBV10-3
AISPGLAGQETQY
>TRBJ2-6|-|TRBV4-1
ASSQILATGANVLT
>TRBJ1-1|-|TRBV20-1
SAVRVMNTEAF
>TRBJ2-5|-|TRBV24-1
ATSGGEETQY
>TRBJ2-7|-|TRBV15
ATSRPEGIRREQY
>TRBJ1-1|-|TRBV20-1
SARPVTGMNTEAF